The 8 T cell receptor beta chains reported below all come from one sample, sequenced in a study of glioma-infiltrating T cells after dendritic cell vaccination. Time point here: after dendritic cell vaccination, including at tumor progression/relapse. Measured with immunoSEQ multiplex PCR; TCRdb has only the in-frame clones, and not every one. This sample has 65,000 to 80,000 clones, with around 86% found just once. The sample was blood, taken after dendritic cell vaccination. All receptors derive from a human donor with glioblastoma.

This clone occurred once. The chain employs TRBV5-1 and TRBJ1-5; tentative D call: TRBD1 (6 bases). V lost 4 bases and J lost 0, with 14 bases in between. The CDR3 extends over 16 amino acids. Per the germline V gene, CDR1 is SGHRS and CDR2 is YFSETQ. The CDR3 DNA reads TGCGCCAGCAGCCCGGGGACACAAGATAGCAATCAGCCCCAGCATTTT. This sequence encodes CASSPGTQDSNQPQHF.

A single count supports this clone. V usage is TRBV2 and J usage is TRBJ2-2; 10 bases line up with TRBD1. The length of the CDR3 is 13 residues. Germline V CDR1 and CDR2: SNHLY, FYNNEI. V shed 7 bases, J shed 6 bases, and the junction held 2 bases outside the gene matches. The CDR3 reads CASMTGGAGELFF. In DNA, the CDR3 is TGTGCCAGCATGACAGGGGGCGCCGGGGAGCTGTTTTTT.

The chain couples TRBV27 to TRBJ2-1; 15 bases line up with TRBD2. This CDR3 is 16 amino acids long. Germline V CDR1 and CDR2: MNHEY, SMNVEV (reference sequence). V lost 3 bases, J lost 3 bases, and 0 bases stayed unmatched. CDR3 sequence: CASSLGLAGGYNEQFF. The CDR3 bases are TGTGCCAGCAGTTTGGGACTAGCGGGGGGCTACAATGAGCAGTTCTTC.

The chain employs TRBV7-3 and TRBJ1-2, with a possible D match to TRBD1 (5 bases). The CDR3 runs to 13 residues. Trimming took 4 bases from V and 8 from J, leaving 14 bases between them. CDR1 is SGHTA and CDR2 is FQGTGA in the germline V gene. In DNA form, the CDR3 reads TGTGCCAGCAGCTCCGCCGGGGGTAAAGGCTACACCTTC. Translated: CASSSAGGKGYTF.

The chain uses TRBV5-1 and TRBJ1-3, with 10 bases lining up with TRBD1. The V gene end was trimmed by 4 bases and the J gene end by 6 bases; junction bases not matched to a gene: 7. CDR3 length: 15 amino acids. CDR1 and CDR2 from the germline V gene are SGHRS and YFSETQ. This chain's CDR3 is CASSLGGTGVNTIYF. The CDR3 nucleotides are TGCGCCAGCAGCCTCGGCGGGACAGGGGTAAACACCATATATTTT.

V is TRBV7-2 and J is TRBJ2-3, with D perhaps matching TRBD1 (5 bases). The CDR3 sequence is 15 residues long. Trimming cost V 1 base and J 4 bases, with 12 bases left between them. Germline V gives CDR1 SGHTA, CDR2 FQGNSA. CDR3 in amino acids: CASSLEGSTADTQYF. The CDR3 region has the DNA TGTGCCAGCAGCTTAGAGGGGTCGACTGCAGATACGCAGTATTTT.

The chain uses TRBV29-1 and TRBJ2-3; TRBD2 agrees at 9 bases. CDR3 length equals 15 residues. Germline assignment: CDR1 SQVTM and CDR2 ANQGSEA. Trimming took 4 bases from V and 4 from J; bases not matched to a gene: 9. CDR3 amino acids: CSVVGMREGADTQYF. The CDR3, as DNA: TGCAGCGTTGTGGGGATGCGGGAGGGGGCAGATACGCAGTATTTT.

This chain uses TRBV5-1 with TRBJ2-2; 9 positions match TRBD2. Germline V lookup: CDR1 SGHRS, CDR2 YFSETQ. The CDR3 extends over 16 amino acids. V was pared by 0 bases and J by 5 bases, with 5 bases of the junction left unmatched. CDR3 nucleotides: TGCGCCAGCAGCTTGGCCATAGCGGGAGTGACCGGGGAGCTGTTTTTT. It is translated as CASSLAIAGVTGELFF.